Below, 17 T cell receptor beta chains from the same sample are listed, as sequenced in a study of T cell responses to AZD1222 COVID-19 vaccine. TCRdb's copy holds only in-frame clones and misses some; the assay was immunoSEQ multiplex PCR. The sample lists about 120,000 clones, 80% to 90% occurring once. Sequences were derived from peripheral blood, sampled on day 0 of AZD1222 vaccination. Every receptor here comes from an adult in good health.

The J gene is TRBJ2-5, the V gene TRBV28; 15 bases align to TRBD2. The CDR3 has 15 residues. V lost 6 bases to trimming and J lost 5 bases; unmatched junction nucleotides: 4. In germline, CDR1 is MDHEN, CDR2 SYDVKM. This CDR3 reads CASSPGLAGGETQYF. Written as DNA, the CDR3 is TGTGCCAGCAGCCCTGGACTAGCGGGGGGGGAGACCCAGTACTTC. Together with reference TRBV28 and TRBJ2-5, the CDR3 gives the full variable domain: DVKVTQSSRYLVKRTGEKVFLECVQDMDHENMFWYRQDPGLGLRLIYFSYDVKMKEKGDIPEGYSVSREKKERFSLILESASTNQTSMYLCASSPGLAGGETQYFGPGTRLLVL.

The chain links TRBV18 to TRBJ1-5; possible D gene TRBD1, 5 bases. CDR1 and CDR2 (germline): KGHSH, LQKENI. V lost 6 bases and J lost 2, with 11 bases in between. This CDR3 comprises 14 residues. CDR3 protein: CASSSRDGNQPQHF. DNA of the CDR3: TGTGCCAGCTCGTCCAGGGACGGCAATCAGCCCCAGCATTTT.

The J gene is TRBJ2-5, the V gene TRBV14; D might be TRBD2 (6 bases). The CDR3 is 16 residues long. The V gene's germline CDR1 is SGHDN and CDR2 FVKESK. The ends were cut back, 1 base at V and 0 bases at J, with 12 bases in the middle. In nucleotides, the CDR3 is TGTGCCAGCAGCCAAGGGGTGGGAGGCTACCAAGAGACCCAGTACTTC. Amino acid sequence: CASSQGVGGYQETQYF.

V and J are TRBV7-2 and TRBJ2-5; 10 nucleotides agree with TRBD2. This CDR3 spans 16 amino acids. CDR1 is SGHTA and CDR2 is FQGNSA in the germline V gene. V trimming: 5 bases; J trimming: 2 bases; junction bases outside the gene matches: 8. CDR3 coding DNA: TGTGCCAGCAGCCCACGACTAGCGGGCCTACAAGAGACCCAGTACTTC. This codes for CASSPRLAGLQETQYF.

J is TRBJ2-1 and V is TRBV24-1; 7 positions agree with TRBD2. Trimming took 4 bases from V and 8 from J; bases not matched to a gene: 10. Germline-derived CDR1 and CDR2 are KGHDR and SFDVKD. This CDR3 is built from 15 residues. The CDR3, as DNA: TGTGCCACCAGTGACGGGATAGGGAGCGGGGATGAGCAGTTCTTC. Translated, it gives CATSDGIGSGDEQFF.

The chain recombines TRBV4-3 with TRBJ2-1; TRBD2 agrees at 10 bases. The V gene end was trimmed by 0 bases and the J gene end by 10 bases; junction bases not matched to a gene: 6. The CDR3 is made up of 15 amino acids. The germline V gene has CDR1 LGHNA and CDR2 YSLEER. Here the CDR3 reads CASSQDYLAGDEQFF. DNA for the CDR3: TGCGCCAGCAGCCAAGATTATCTAGCGGGAGACGAGCAGTTCTTC.

CDR3 loop: CASSERGERDTQYF. In DNA, the CDR3 is TGTGCCAGCAGTGAAAGGGGGGAGCGGGATACGCAGTATTTT. V gene TRBV25-1 combines with J gene TRBJ2-3, with D perhaps given as TRBD1 or TRBD2 (6 bases each). V was cut by 2 bases and J by 6 bases, with 12 bases left in between. CDR3 size: 14 residues. CDR1 and CDR2 from the germline V gene are MGHDK and SYGVNS. The variable domain in full, with the rest retrieved from reference TRBV25-1 and TRBJ2-3, is EADIYQTPRYLVIGTGKKITLECSQTMGHDKMYWYQQDPGMELHLIHYSYGVNSTEKGDLSSESTVSRIRTEHFPLTLESARPSHTSQYLCASSERGERDTQYFGPGTRLTVL.

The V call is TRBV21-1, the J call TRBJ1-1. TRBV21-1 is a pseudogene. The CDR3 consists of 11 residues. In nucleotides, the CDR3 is TGTGCCAGCAGCACTACATCTGAAGCTTTCTTT. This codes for CASSTTSEAFF.

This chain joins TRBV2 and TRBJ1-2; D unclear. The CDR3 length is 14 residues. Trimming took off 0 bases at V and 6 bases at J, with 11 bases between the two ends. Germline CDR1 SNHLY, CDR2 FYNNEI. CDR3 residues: CASSEAGMQDGYTF. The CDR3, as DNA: TGTGCCAGCAGTGAAGCTGGCATGCAGGATGGCTACACCTTC. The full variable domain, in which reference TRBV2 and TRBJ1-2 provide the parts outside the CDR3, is EPEVTQTPSHQVTQMGQEVILRCVPISNHLYFYWYRQILGQKVEFLVSFYNNEISEKSEIFDDQFSVERPDGSNFTLKIRSTKLEDSAMYFCASSEAGMQDGYTFGSGTRLTVV.

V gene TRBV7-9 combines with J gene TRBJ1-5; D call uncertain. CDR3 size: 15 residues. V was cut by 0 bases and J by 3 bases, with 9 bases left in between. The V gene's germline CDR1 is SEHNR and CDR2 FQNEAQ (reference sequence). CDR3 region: CASSLAGVNNQPQHF. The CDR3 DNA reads TGTGCCAGCAGCTTAGCCGGGGTTAACAATCAGCCCCAGCATTTT. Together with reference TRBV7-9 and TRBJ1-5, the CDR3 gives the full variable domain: DTGVSQNPRHKITKRGQNVTFRCDPISEHNRLYWYRQTLGQGPEFLTYFQNEAQLEKSRLLSDRFSAERPKGSFSTLEIQRTEQGDSAMYLCASSLAGVNNQPQHFGDGTRLSIL.

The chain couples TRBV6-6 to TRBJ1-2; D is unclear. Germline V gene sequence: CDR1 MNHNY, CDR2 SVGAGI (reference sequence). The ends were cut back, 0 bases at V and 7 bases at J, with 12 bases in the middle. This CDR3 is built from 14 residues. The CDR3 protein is CASSYSVPERGYTF. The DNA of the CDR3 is TGTGCCAGCAGTTACTCGGTCCCCGAGCGTGGCTACACCTTC.

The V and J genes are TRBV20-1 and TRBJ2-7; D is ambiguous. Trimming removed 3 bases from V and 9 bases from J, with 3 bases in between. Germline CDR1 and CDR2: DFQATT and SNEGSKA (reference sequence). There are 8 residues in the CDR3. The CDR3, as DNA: TGCAGTGCTAGCGGGCAGTACTTC. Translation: CSASGQYF.

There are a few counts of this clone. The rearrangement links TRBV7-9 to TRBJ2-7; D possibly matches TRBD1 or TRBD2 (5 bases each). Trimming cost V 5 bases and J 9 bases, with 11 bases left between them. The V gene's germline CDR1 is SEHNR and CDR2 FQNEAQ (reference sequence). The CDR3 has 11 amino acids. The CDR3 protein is CASSPSGRQYF. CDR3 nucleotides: TGTGCCAGCAGCCCTTCGGGACGGCAGTACTTC.

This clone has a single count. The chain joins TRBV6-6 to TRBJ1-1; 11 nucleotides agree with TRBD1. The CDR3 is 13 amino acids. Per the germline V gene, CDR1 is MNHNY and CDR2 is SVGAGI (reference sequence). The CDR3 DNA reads TGTGCGGCGGCGGGGACAGGGGGGACTGAAGCTTTCTTT. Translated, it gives CAAAGTGGTEAFF.

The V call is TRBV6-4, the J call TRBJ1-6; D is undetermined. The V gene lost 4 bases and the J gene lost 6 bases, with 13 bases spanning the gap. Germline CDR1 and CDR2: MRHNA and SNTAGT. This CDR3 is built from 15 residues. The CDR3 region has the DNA TGTGCCAGCAGTGCTTTCGTCGGCCCTAATTCACCCCTCCACTTT. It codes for CASSAFVGPNSPLHF.

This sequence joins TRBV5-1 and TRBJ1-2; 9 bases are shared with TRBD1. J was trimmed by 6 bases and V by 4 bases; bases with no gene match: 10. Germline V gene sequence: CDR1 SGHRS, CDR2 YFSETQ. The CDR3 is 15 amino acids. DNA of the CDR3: TGCGCCAGCAGCGACGGGACAGGGAGGGCGAATGGCTACACCTTC. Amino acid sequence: CASSDGTGRANGYTF.

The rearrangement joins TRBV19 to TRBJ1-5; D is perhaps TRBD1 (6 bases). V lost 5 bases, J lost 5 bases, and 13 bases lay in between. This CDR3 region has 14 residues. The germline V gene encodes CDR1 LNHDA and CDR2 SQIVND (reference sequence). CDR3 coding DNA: TGTGCCAGTAGTCTCCGGGACATCGATCAGCCCCAGCATTTT. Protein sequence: CASSLRDIDQPQHF.